These T cell receptor beta chains were read from a single sample in a study of T cell responses to AZD1222 COVID-19 vaccine. Clones were read by immunoSEQ multiplex PCR, and TCRdb kept only the in-frame ones, dropping some. The sample records 150,000 to 160,000 clones, roughly nine tenths being singletons. Sequenced here: peripheral blood, sampled after recovery from COVID-19. These receptors came from an adult who had recovered from COVID-19. The CDR3 runs from the conserved cysteine through the conserved F or W. A D gene is named only where the DNA matches it firmly.

V	D	J	CDR3
TRBV15	TRBD2	TRBJ2-2	CATSSLAGEELFF
TRBV20-1	TRBD1	TRBJ2-5	CSASPLGTGVFGETQYF
TRBV7-9	TRBD2	TRBJ2-1	CASSLKGGYNEQFF
TRBV5-1	TRBD1	TRBJ2-5	CASSSKGAILETQYF
TRBV5-1	-	TRBJ2-3	CASSQGFSFSTDTQYF
TRBV7-9	TRBD1	TRBJ2-5	CASAGQGLETQYF
TRBV7-3	-	TRBJ1-2	CASSFGGNYGYTF
TRBV12-3/TRBV12-4	-	TRBJ2-7	CASGWDRGYEQYF
TRBV2	-	TRBJ1-4	CASSDFYGAMKLFF
TRBV3-1/TRBV3-2	-	TRBJ2-5	CASSQGALPPETQYF
TRBV5-1	-	TRBJ2-7	CASSQTESYEQYF
TRBV29-1	TRBD1	TRBJ1-1	CSAGTGNTEAFF
TRBV27	-	TRBJ1-4	CASSLTLSNEKLFF
TRBV27	-	TRBJ1-2	CASSLVGGTHGYTF
TRBV7-2	TRBD1	TRBJ1-3	CASSTVDRAGNTIYF
TRBV5-5	-	TRBJ1-6	CASSLHSSYNSPLHF
TRBV3-1/TRBV3-2	-	TRBJ2-2	CASSQGAGTGELFF
TRBV7-6	-	TRBJ1-1	CASSFVGTPNTEAFF
TRBV3-1/TRBV3-2	-	TRBJ2-2	CASSQTVGGELFF
TRBV27	TRBD2	TRBJ2-3	CASSFFGTSGLSTDTQYF
TRBV2	TRBD2	TRBJ2-7	CASRFGRGAYEQYF
TRBV9	-	TRBJ1-3	CASSVAIGPGNTIYF
TRBV6-5	-	TRBJ2-1	CASSPTDEQFF
TRBV7-2	-	TRBJ2-3	CASSPQPRVGDTQYF
TRBV18	-	TRBJ1-1	CASSHDGQVNTEAFF
TRBV6-5	TRBD2	TRBJ2-2	CASTTSGGFGELFF
TRBV5-1	TRBD1	TRBJ2-2	CASSLDGQGRSGELFF
TRBV6-9	-	TRBJ1-2	CASSLGVADGYTF
TRBV4-1	-	TRBJ1-2	CASSQVLAADYGYTF
TRBV12-5	-	TRBJ2-7	CASGQSATYEQYF
TRBV20-1	-	TRBJ2-3	CSASSRTGTPGTQYF